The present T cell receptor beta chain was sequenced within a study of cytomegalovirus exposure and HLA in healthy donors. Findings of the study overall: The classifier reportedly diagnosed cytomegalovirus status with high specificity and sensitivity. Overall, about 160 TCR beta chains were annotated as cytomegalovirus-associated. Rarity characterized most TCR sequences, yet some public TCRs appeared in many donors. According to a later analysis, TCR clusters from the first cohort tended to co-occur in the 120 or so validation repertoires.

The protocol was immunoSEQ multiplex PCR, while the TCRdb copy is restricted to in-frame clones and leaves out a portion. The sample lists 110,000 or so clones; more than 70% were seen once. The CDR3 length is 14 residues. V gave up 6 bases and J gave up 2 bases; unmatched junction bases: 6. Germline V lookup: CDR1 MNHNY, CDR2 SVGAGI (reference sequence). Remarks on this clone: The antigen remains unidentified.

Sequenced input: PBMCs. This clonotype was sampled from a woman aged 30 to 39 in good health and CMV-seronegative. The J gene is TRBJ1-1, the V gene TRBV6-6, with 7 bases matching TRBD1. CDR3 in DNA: TGTGCCAGCAGCCTCGGGACAGATAACACTGAAGCTTTCTTT. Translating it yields CASSLGTDNTEAFF.